Below, 18 T cell receptor beta chains from the same sample are listed, as sequenced in a study of T-cell memory formation after mild COVID-19. TCRdb redid the calling of the 5' RACE reads with MiXCR, one entry per CDR3 protein. This repertoire shows around 250,000 distinct CDR3 sequences, roughly 17% found once; its top ten account for roughly 21%. Sequenced material: PBMCs or a T cell subset sorted from them (not recorded which). These TCRs come from a young man who had mild COVID-19 (a few samples of this study predate the infection). Cell type and time point are not known.

The genes are TRBV6-5 and TRBJ2-1; D gene unclear. The CDR3 sequence is 17 residues long. Germline CDR1 reads MNHEY; CDR2 reads SVGAGI. The germline V and J ends were trimmed by 3 bases and 9 bases, with 24 bases remaining between them. Here the CDR3 DNA reads TGTGCCAGCAGTTATATATTGGTAAGGGATCGAGCAACTGAGCAGTTCTTC. Protein sequence: CASSYILVRDRATEQFF.

The chain recombines TRBV7-2 with TRBJ1-1; 8 bases fit TRBD1. The V gene's germline CDR1 is SGHTA and CDR2 FQGNSA. This CDR3 is built from 16 residues. With V trimmed by 5 bases and J by 1 base, 9 bases remained unmatched. The CDR3 protein is CASSPRTGTANTEAFF. Written as DNA, the CDR3 is TGTGCCAGCAGCCCTCGGACAGGGACGGCGAACACTGAAGCTTTCTTT.

The chain recombines TRBV5-1 with TRBJ2-5, with 11 bases aligning to TRBD2. J gave up 3 bases and V 3 bases, and 4 bases lay outside the gene matches. This CDR3 contains 15 residues. Germline V gene sequence: CDR1 SGHRS, CDR2 YFSETQ. CDR3 in DNA: TGCGCCAGCAGCTCCAGTAGCGGGGGGGAAGAGACCCAGTACTTC. Its translation: CASSSSSGGEETQYF.

This clonotype was detected a few times. The rearrangement links TRBV2 to TRBJ1-2; D is possibly TRBD1 (5 bases). V lost 2 bases and J 4 bases, leaving 14 bases between the germline ends. CDR1 and CDR2 from the germline V gene are SNHLY and FYNNEI. The CDR3 is made up of 15 amino acids. The CDR3 sequence is CASSEFGTPSYGYTF. The CDR3 nucleotides read TGTGCCAGCAGTGAATTTGGGACTCCGAGCTATGGCTACACCTTC.

This clonotype was recorded at least ten times. J is TRBJ1-2 and V is TRBV20-1; D uncertain. Germline assignment: CDR1 DFQATT and CDR2 SNEGSKA (reference sequence). Trimming removed 1 base at V and 8 bases at J, with 23 bases between. The CDR3 is 16 residues long. CDR3 in DNA: TGCAGTGCTAGAGCCACCCTTACGGCTTACGAACGAGGCTACACCTTC. This gives the protein CSARATLTAYERGYTF.

This clonotype was observed a few times. The rearrangement uses TRBV28 and TRBJ2-5; weak D call: TRBD2 (6 bases). Trimming took 6 bases from V and 1 from J, leaving 9 bases between them. The CDR3 contains 13 residues. Germline V gives CDR1 MDHEN, CDR2 SYDVKM. The CDR3 DNA is TGTGCCAGCAGATGGGGGGTCCAAGAGACCCAGTACTTC. Its translation is CASRWGVQETQYF. Together with reference TRBV28 and TRBJ2-5, the CDR3 gives the full variable domain: DVKVTQSSRYLVKRTGEKVFLECVQDMDHENMFWYRQDPGLGLRLIYFSYDVKMKEKGDIPEGYSVSREKKERFSLILESASTNQTSMYLCASRWGVQETQYFGPGTRLLVL.

This clonotype was observed a handful of times. The chain is built from TRBV7-2 and TRBJ2-5, with TRBD2 matching 9 bases. In germline, CDR1 is SGHTA, CDR2 FQGNSA. This CDR3 is 16 amino acids long. With 1 base clipped from V and 5 bases from J, the junction kept 8 bases outside the gene matches. CDR3 nucleotides: TGTGCCAGCAGCTTAGGCCCAGGGACTAGCCGGGAGACCCAGTACTTC. As protein: CASSLGPGTSRETQYF.

The rearrangement joins TRBV5-1 to TRBJ1-2; a possible D gene is TRBD1 (6 bases). The CDR3 runs 13 residues. From germline, CDR1 is SGHRS and CDR2 YFSETQ. V gave up 5 bases and J gave up 4 bases, with 12 bases separating them. CDR3 in DNA: TGCGCCAGCAGTCCAGGGGCGCCCTATGGCTACACCTTC. It specifies CASSPGAPYGYTF.

This clonotype was seen repeatedly, ten times or more. The chain combines TRBV12-3 or TRBV12-4 with TRBJ2-3; D possibly corresponds to TRBD2 (5 bases). CDR3 length equals 16 residues. The germline V and J ends were trimmed by 1 base and 4 bases, with 15 bases remaining between them. In DNA form, the CDR3 reads TGTGCCAGCAGTTTAGGATATGAAGGAGGATCAGATACGCAGTATTTT. This encodes CASSLGYEGGSDTQYF.

V gene TRBV7-9 combines with J gene TRBJ2-6; 10 nucleotides align to TRBD1. This CDR3 is 18 amino acids long. Germline V gene sequence: CDR1 SEHNR, CDR2 FQNEAQ (reference sequence). V was clipped by 5 bases and J by 4 bases; unmatched bases: 11. CDR3 nucleotides: TGTGCCAGCAGCGACCGGGACAGGGGCCACCCCGGGGCCAACGTCCTGACTTTC. Protein product: CASSDRDRGHPGANVLTF.

This clonotype was seen repeatedly, ten times or more. This chain joins TRBV5-1 and TRBJ2-5, with 8 bases aligning to TRBD2. J lost 1 base, V lost 2 bases, and 4 bases had no gene match. Germline CDR1 and CDR2: SGHRS and YFSETQ. This CDR3 is built from 15 residues. The CDR3 region has the DNA TGCGCCAGCAGCTTCGTGGCGGGGGGCCAAGAGACCCAGTACTTC. Its translation is CASSFVAGGQETQYF.

The chain carries TRBV20-1 and TRBJ2-7; D unclear. From germline, CDR1 is DFQATT and CDR2 SNEGSKA (reference sequence). Trimming took 6 bases from V and 2 from J, leaving 17 bases between them. The CDR3 consists of 14 residues. CDR3 loop: CSAYPTGLPYEQYV. CDR3 in DNA: TGCAGTGCGTACCCTACGGGCCTCCCCTACGAGCAGTACGTC.

V usage is TRBV6-5 and J usage is TRBJ1-6; weak D call: TRBD1 (5 bases). The CDR3 sequence is 17 residues long. Germline lookup yields CDR1 MNHEY and CDR2 SVGAGI. Between the trimmed V and J ends, which lost 3 bases and 10 bases, there was a span of 22 bases. For the CDR3, the DNA is TGTGCCAGCAGTTATTCGTTCGCAGGAGGGACGGGATCACCCCTCCACTTT. This codes for CASSYSFAGGTGSPLHF.

The chain links TRBV12-3 or TRBV12-4 to TRBJ2-5; 7 bases match TRBD2. This CDR3 is 16 amino acids long. V shed 3 bases, J shed 4 bases, and the junction held 11 bases outside the gene matches. DNA of the CDR3: TGTGCCAGCAGTTTGGGAGGGGCGTTTGGGGGAGAGACCCAGTACTTC. It encodes CASSLGGAFGGETQYF.

V is TRBV6-2 or TRBV6-3 and J is TRBJ2-7; 8 bases map to TRBD2. This CDR3 has 14 amino acids. Germline CDR1 reads MNHEY; CDR2 reads SVGEGT. The trim removed 5 bases at V and 3 bases at J, leaving 6 bases unmatched. The chain's CDR3 is CASSSGGINYEQYF. The CDR3 DNA follows: TGTGCCAGCAGTAGCGGGGGAATCAACTACGAGCAGTACTTC.

The table lists this clonotype with a few counts. CDR3 coding DNA: TGCGCCAGCAGCATACGGTCGGGTGGAAACACCATATATTTT. It encodes CASSIRSGGNTIYF. This chain connects TRBV5-1 to TRBJ1-3; no clear D. Germline CDR1 is SGHRS and CDR2 is YFSETQ. V was cut by 4 bases and J by 3 bases, with 11 bases left in between. CDR3 length equals 14 residues.

The table lists this clonotype with a few counts. The J gene is TRBJ2-5, the V gene TRBV4-1; 9 positions match TRBD1. V was pared by 6 bases and J by 5 bases, with 4 bases of the junction left unmatched. CDR3 length: 13 residues. Germline V lookup: CDR1 MGHRA, CDR2 YSYEKL. CDR3 nucleotide sequence: TGCGCCAGCAGTCACAGGGGGCTTGAGACCCAGTACTTC. This codes for CASSHRGLETQYF.

J is TRBJ2-2 and V is TRBV11-2; no clear D gene. V shed 6 bases and J shed 2 bases, with 10 bases lying between them. The CDR3 is 14 residues long. The germline V gene encodes CDR1 SGHAT and CDR2 FQNNGV. The CDR3 DNA is TGTGCCAGCAGGAACACCGCTAACACCGGGGAGCTGTTTTTT. This gives the protein CASRNTANTGELFF.